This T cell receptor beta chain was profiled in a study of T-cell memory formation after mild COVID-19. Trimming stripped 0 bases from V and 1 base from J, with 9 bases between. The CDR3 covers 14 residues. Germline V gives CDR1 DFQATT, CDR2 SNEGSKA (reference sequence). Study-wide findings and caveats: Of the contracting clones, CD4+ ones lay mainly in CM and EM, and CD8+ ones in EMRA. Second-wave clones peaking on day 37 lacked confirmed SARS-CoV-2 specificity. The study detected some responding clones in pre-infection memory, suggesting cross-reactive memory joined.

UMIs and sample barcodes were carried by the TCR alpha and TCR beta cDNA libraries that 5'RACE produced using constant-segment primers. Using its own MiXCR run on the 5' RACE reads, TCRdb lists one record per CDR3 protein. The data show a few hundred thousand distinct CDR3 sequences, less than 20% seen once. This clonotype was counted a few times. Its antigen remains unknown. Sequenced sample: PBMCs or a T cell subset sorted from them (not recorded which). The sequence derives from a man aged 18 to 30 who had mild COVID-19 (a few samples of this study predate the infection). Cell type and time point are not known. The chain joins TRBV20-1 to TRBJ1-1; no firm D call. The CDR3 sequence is CSARDSGRNTEAFF. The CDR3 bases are TGCAGTGCTAGAGATTCCGGGAGGAACACTGAAGCTTTCTTT.